This T cell receptor (beta chain) was captured by sequencing in a study of T cell responses to AZD1222 COVID-19 vaccine. Per germline, CDR1 SGHRS and CDR2 YFSETQ. The CDR3 consists of 13 residues. V lost 4 bases to trimming and J lost 6 bases, with 13 bases between them. Some clones are missing from TCRdb's copy, which holds only in-frame ones; the method was immunoSEQ multiplex PCR. The sample includes some 120,000 clones, roughly 87% seen only once; the top ten take approximately 1.6%. The sequenced sample was peripheral blood, obtained on day 0 of AZD1222 vaccination. The gene calls are TRBV5-1 and TRBJ1-2, with D tentatively TRBD1 (5 bases). The source of this sequence is an adult in good health. The CDR3 sequence: CASSEGPGNGYTF. Here the CDR3 DNA reads TGCGCCAGCAGCGAGGGACCTGGGAATGGCTACACCTTC.